The TCR beta chain described here comes from a study of blood T cell repertoires in COVID-19 (dated by TCRdb to 2020 to 2021). General notes on the study: Samples from collaborators originated in the United States, Italy and Spain and spanned both the acute and convalescent phases of COVID-19. The material from the prospective study consisted of cDNA or gDNA derived from T cells, B-cell-depleted T cells, or PBMCs. Subjects who had been exposed to COVID-19, were actively infected with it, or had recovered from it provided the deeply sampled blood TCRbeta repertoires that made up the dataset. The repertoires were made available in a free public database intended to serve as a resource for research on the immune response to SARS-CoV-2. The samples were drawn from two sources: the first 160 participants of the ongoing ImmuneRACE study, and fewer than 1,500 subjects contributed by 6 global collaborators. The sample metadata nearly always contained a de-identified subject ID, COVID-19 status, age in years and sex. Where HLA class I and class II types were available, the types were taken from metadata supplied by the sample provider, not from assay-based typing.

The immunoSEQ Assay, a bias-controlled multiplex PCR, was used to amplify TCRbeta CDR3 regions from genomic DNA. The authors' analysis ran thus. The number of nucleated cells in each sample was estimated by amplification of reference gene primers within the assay. To quantify the absolute abundance of each unique TCRbeta CDR3 rearrangement, sequence reads were collapsed and filtered. For each sample, productive Simpson clonality was calculated by taking the square root of Simpson's diversity index across productive rearrangements. TCRdb provides this immuneACCESS table in a form limited to in-frame rearrangements. Some clones are lacking; in checked studies, under half of them reflect an unresolved V gene, and why the rest are absent is not known. Clone size and the V and J calls come from that table; the DNA yielded D and trimming. The sample data list about 180,000 clones, and 80% to 90% of these were observed just once. About 1.9% of the sample is held by the ten biggest clonotypes.

About this clone: The antigen this receptor binds is unknown. No quality values exist for individual bases; no much larger clone is one base distant.

Study-wide conclusions, independent of this receptor: How much clinical and demographic metadata was included differed by source and by participant, and the metadata was provided uncurated.

A second Seattle source provided samples from volunteer blood donors who had recovered from COVID-19. Collaborating institutions collected whole blood in K2EDTA tubes following their own protocols. Collaborator samples were shipped for TCRbeta analysis as frozen whole blood, isolated PBMCs, or DNA extracted from either sample type. There are 13 amino acids in the CDR3, from cysteine to phenylalanine inclusive. The read is trimmed to its CDR3 DNA, 39 bases read in frame from base 1. A distance of 7 bases separates the germline ends of V and J, which lose 5 bases and 0 bases respectively. The germline V gene gives CDR1 as SQVTM and CDR2 as ANQGSEA.

The sequencing input was peripheral blood. The chain was built from TRBV29-1 and TRBJ2-2, and TRBD1 may be the D gene, going by 6 matching bases. The source of this sequence is a man between 18 and 35 years old who had recovered from COVID-19. Here the CDR3 is given as CSVWTANTGELFF. The nucleotide sequence is given as TGCAGCGTTTGGACAGCGAACACCGGGGAGCTGTTTTTT.